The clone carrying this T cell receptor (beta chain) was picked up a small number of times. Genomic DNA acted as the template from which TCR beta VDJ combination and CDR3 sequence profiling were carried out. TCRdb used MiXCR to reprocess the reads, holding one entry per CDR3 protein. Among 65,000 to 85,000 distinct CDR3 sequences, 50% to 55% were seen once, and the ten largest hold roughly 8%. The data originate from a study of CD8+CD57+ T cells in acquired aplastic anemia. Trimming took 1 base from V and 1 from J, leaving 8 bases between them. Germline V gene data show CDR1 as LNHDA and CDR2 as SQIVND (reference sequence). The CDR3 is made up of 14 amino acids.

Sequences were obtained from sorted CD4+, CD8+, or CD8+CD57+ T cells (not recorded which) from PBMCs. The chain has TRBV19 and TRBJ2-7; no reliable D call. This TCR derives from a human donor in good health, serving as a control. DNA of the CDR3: TGTGCCAGTAGTATAGGCGCAGGTTCCTACGAGCAGTACTTC. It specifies CASSIGAGSYEQYF.